This entry lists 30 T cell receptor beta chains sequenced from one sample in a study of radiotherapy plus CTLA-4 blockade in lung cancer. Produced via immunoSEQ multiplex PCR; TCRdb's table is partial and in-frame only. Here the sample spans roughly 76,000 clones, nearly 75% being singletons. Sequencing used peripheral blood, obtained from a patient treated with radiotherapy plus ipilimumab. The receptors were gathered from a human donor with non-small cell lung cancer whose response to radiotherapy plus ipilimumab could not be evaluated.

This chain joins TRBV6-1 and TRBJ1-1; TRBD1 is a possible D gene (5 bases). This CDR3 has 13 residues. The ends were cut back, 8 bases at V and 5 bases at J, with 15 bases in the middle. Germline CDR1 reads MNHNS; CDR2 reads SASEGT. CDR3 sequence (DNA): TGTGCCAGCCTGATCCGGGGGTGGACTGAAGCTTTCTTT. Translated, it gives CASLIRGWTEAFF.

J is TRBJ2-1 and V is TRBV7-8; D might be TRBD2 (5 bases). Germline V gene sequence: CDR1 SGHVS, CDR2 FQNEAQ. This CDR3 comprises 14 residues. V was shortened by 7 bases and J by 8 bases, with 18 bases between the two germline ends. The CDR3 here is CASKGLRSMHEQFF. The CDR3, as DNA: TGTGCCAGCAAAGGACTGAGGTCTATGCATGAGCAGTTCTTC.

This clone has just a few counts. The gene calls are TRBV10-1 and TRBJ2-7, with D perhaps matching TRBD2 (5 bases). Germline CDR1 reads WNHNN; CDR2 reads SYGVQD (reference sequence). This CDR3 is 12 amino acids long. V was shortened by 9 bases and J by 0 bases, with 9 bases between the two germline ends. CDR3 coding DNA: TGCGCCAGAGGACTCACCTCCTACGAGCAGTACTTC. Translation gives CARGLTSYEQYF.

The chain recombines TRBV2 with TRBJ1-2; D may be TRBD1 (5 bases). Germline CDR1 and CDR2: SNHLY and FYNNEI. The CDR3 contains 12 residues. Deletions cut 4 bases from V and 5 bases from J, with 8 bases between. The DNA for the CDR3 is TGTGCCAGCAGTGTTGCAGGGTATGGCTACACCTTC. Amino acids: CASSVAGYGYTF.

In this sample, this clone turned up once. V and J are TRBV12-5 and TRBJ1-1, with a possible D match to TRBD1 (5 bases). Trimming left V 5 bases short and J 3 bases short, with 13 bases between. The CDR3 has 14 amino acids. CDR1 and CDR2 (germline): LGHNT, FRNRAP. DNA for the CDR3: TGTGCTAGTGGTCCTGTTGGAGGGGACACTGAAGCTTTCTTT. Translated: CASGPVGGDTEAFF.

This clone has just a few counts. The rearrangement links TRBV18 to TRBJ1-1; weak D call: TRBD1 (6 bases). In germline, CDR1 is KGHSH, CDR2 LQKENI. V lost 3 bases to trimming and J lost 5 bases, with 22 bases between them. The CDR3 loop spans 17 amino acids. CDR3 region: CASSPRIGGGGRTEAFF. The CDR3 nucleotides read TGTGCCAGCTCACCGAGGATCGGGGGGGGCGGAAGAACTGAAGCTTTCTTT.

The CDR3 bases are TGTGCCTGGAGTGTCCCAATGATGGGCACTAATGAAAAACTGTTTTTT. This gives the protein CAWSVPMMGTNEKLFF. The chain carries TRBV30 and TRBJ1-4; D is unresolved. The CDR3 is 16 residues long. The germline V and J ends were trimmed by 0 bases and 2 bases, with 13 bases remaining between them. CDR1 is GTSNPN, CDR2 SVGIG, per germline (reference sequence).

The chain employs TRBV4-1 and TRBJ2-3, with a possible D match to TRBD2 (6 bases). Germline values: CDR1 MGHRA, CDR2 YSYEKL. The CDR3 runs 15 residues. Trimming took off 2 bases at V and 3 bases at J, with 12 bases between the two ends. The CDR3 region has the DNA TGCGCCAGCAGCCAACCTTCTGGGGGGACAGATACGCAGTATTTT. It translates to CASSQPSGGTDTQYF.

V gene TRBV12-5 combines with J gene TRBJ2-5, with TRBD2 as a possible D gene (5 bases). With 5 bases removed from V and 2 bases from J, the gap between germline ends came to 12 bases. The CDR3 sequence is 14 residues long. Germline V gene lookup returns CDR1 LGHNT and CDR2 FRNRAP. The CDR3 is CASGPLSGQETQYF. In DNA form, the CDR3 reads TGTGCTAGTGGTCCCCTCTCGGGGCAAGAGACCCAGTACTTC.

The chain recombines TRBV6-1 with TRBJ2-5; TRBD1 agrees at 8 bases. The J call may not be correct, given that the DNA end is closer to TRBJ2-7. The CDR3 loop spans 14 amino acids. Germline V gene lookup returns CDR1 MNHNS and CDR2 SASEGT. The CDR3 DNA sequence: TGTGCCAGCAGGGCTGGACAGGGAAGCTACGAGCAGTACTTC. Encoded protein: CASRAGQGSYEQYF.

The J gene is TRBJ1-1, the V gene TRBV9; a weak D match, TRBD1 (6 bases). CDR3 length: 14 residues. Between the trimmed V and J ends, which lost 3 bases and 0 bases, there was a span of 9 bases. Per germline, CDR1 SGDLS and CDR2 YYNGEE. The CDR3 region has the DNA TGTGCCAGCAGCGGGACAGCCCTGAACACTGAAGCTTTCTTT. Its protein is CASSGTALNTEAFF. Using reference TRBV9 and TRBJ1-1 for the parts outside the CDR3, the full variable domain is DSGVTQTPKHLITATGQRVTLRCSPRSGDLSVYWYQQSLDQGLQFLIQYYNGEERAKGNILERFSAQQFPDLHSELNLSSLELGDSALYFCASSGTALNTEAFFGQGTRLTVV.

This clone occurred a few times. The CDR3 DNA sequence: TGTGCCAGCACCGCAGGGACTAGCGGGACCAACACCGGGGAGCTGTTTTTT. Translation gives CASTAGTSGTNTGELFF. V is TRBV2 and J is TRBJ2-2; 13 nucleotides line up with TRBD2. The CDR3 covers 17 residues. In germline, CDR1 is SNHLY, CDR2 FYNNEI. The junction had 7 bases not matched to a gene; V was cut back by 7 bases and J by 2 bases.

This chain links TRBV5-4 with TRBJ1-2; TRBD1 aligns across 9 bases. CDR1 SGHNT and CDR2 YYREEE come from the germline V gene (reference sequence). The trim removed 1 base at V and 3 bases at J, leaving 4 bases unmatched. The CDR3 has 15 amino acids. The CDR3 sequence: CASSLKDRGYYGYTF. CDR3 bases: TGTGCCAGCAGCTTGAAGGACAGGGGATACTATGGCTACACCTTC.

This chain links TRBV19 with TRBJ2-1; D may be TRBD2 (5 bases). Germline values: CDR1 LNHDA, CDR2 SQIVND (reference sequence). The CDR3 is 13 residues long. Trimming left V 6 bases short and J 7 bases short, with 13 bases between. The CDR3 bases are TGTGCCAGTAGAGACTTCGGGAAAAATGAGCAGTTCTTC. Encoded protein: CASRDFGKNEQFF.

The rearrangement uses TRBV30 and TRBJ1-1; D perhaps matches TRBD1 (6 bases). V was trimmed by 3 bases and J by 0 bases, leaving 8 bases between them. The CDR3 has 13 amino acids. Germline CDR1 and CDR2: GTSNPN and SVGIG (reference sequence). The CDR3 here is CAWSTGMNTEAFF. CDR3 DNA sequence: TGTGCCTGGAGCACAGGGATGAACACTGAAGCTTTCTTT.

The chain couples TRBV28 to TRBJ2-5, with 10 bases lining up with TRBD2. With the DNA end fitting TRBJ2-7 better, the J assignment may be wrong. This CDR3 region has 15 residues. Per germline, CDR1 MDHEN and CDR2 SYDVKM. The CDR3 sequence is CASSLWSGGAYEQYF. CDR3 nucleotide sequence: TGTGCCAGCAGTTTATGGAGCGGGGGGGCCTACGAGCAGTACTTC.

The chain couples TRBV10-3 to TRBJ2-5; D possibly corresponds to TRBD2 (7 bases). The CDR3 extends over 14 amino acids. Germline V CDR1 and CDR2: ENHRY, SYGVKD. V dropped 10 bases and J dropped 5 bases, with 20 bases sitting between them. CDR3: CATPNGGGKETQYF. CDR3 nucleotides: TGTGCCACCCCGAATGGGGGGGGCAAGGAGACCCAGTACTTC.

The V and J genes are TRBV7-9 and TRBJ2-2, with TRBD1 identical over 9 bases. With V trimmed by 6 bases and J by 6 bases, 8 bases remained unmatched. The CDR3 is 15 residues long. From germline, CDR1 is SEHNR and CDR2 FQNEAQ (reference sequence). The CDR3 here is CASRFKQGAAGELFF. Written as DNA, the CDR3 is TGTGCCAGCAGGTTCAAACAGGGGGCCGCCGGGGAGCTGTTTTTT.

The chain joins TRBV7-9 to TRBJ1-2; no clear D. Looked up from germline, CDR1 is SEHNR and CDR2 is FQNEAQ (reference sequence). With 5 bases removed from V and 4 bases from J, the gap between germline ends came to 17 bases. The CDR3 totals 15 residues. The CDR3 sequence is CASSAESWQIYGYTF. The CDR3 DNA is TGTGCCAGCAGCGCGGAGTCGTGGCAGATCTATGGCTACACCTTC.

This clone was recorded once. The J gene is TRBJ2-1, the V gene TRBV4-3; 7 nucleotides agree with TRBD2. The CDR3 covers 16 residues. CDR1 and CDR2 from the germline V gene are LGHNA and YSLEER. After removal of 5 bases from V and 4 bases from J, the junction contained 11 bases not matched to a gene. CDR3 DNA: TGCGCCAGCAGCTTATGGGGGGGGAGTTTATACAATGAGCAGTTCTTC. This codes for CASSLWGGSLYNEQFF.

This clone was recorded a few times. The chain is built from TRBV18 and TRBJ1-4; TRBD1 agrees at 12 bases. This CDR3 contains 19 residues. Trimming removed 0 bases from V and 6 bases from J; junction bases left unmatched: 11. Germline V lookup: CDR1 KGHSH, CDR2 LQKENI. The CDR3 DNA follows: TGTGCCAGCTCACCACCGGGGTACTGGGACAGGGGGCGCGATGAAAAACTGTTTTTT. Translated: CASSPPGYWDRGRDEKLFF.

This clone occurred once. The chain joins TRBV9 to TRBJ2-7; 10 positions agree with TRBD2. Germline loops: CDR1 SGDLS, CDR2 YYNGEE. J was trimmed by 2 bases and V by 5 bases; bases with no gene match: 7. The CDR3 runs to 15 residues. In DNA, the CDR3 is TGTGCCAGCAGTTCGGCCGGGACTAGCGCCTACGAGCAGTACTTC. Protein: CASSSAGTSAYEQYF. Filled out from reference TRBV9 and TRBJ2-7, the complete variable domain reads DSGVTQTPKHLITATGQRVTLRCSPRSGDLSVYWYQQSLDQGLQFLIQYYNGEERAKGNILERFSAQQFPDLHSELNLSSLELGDSALYFCASSSAGTSAYEQYFGPGTRLTVT.

The chain couples TRBV5-1 to TRBJ2-2, with TRBD1 matching over 7 bases. From germline, CDR1 is SGHRS and CDR2 YFSETQ. Trimming took 5 bases from V and 0 from J; bases not matched to a gene: 1. This CDR3 is built from 14 residues. The CDR3, as DNA: TGCGCCAGCAGAGGGGGCGCGAACACCGGGGAGCTGTTTTTT. It translates to CASRGGANTGELFF.

The V and J genes are TRBV7-6 and TRBJ2-7, with 9 bases fitting TRBD1. The germline gives CDR1 SGHVS, CDR2 FNYEAQ. The CDR3 runs 13 residues. The V segment lost 3 bases and the J segment 5 bases; nucleotides outside the gene matches: 2. In DNA, the CDR3 is TGTGCCAGCAGCTTGGGACAGGGCCACGAGCAGTACTTC. Protein: CASSLGQGHEQYF.

The chain employs TRBV20-1 and TRBJ2-5; D may be TRBD2 (6 bases). Germline V gene data show CDR1 as DFQATT and CDR2 as SNEGSKA (reference sequence). The CDR3 loop spans 11 amino acids. With 7 bases removed from V and 10 bases from J, the gap between germline ends came to 16 bases. CDR3 bases: TGCAGTGAAATGCGGGGCGAGGACCAGTACTTC. It yields the protein CSEMRGEDQYF.

Note on this clone: Other DNA sequences in this specimen translate into the identical CDR3. CDR3 loop: CASSFYRTGNTEAFF. CDR3 DNA sequence: TGTGCCAGCAGCTTTTATAGGACAGGGAACACTGAAGCTTTCTTT. V usage is TRBV11-2 and J usage is TRBJ1-1; 7 bases are shared with TRBD1. Germline V gene lookup returns CDR1 SGHAT and CDR2 FQNNGV. This CDR3 is 15 amino acids long. V lost 3 bases to trimming and J lost 1 base; unmatched junction nucleotides: 5.

The chain has TRBV19 and TRBJ2-5; TRBD1 might be the D (7 bases). CDR1 and CDR2 from the germline V gene are LNHDA and SQIVND (reference sequence). Trimming removed 1 base from V and 5 bases from J, with 11 bases in between. The CDR3 covers 14 residues. DNA for the CDR3: TGTGCCAGTAGTATAGCGGAGGGGGCTGAGACCCAGTACTTC. Translation: CASSIAEGAETQYF.

This chain uses TRBV6-5 with TRBJ1-2; 9 bases align to TRBD1. Germline V lookup: CDR1 MNHEY, CDR2 SVGAGI. Unmatched junction bases numbered 9, after V lost 6 bases and J lost 4 bases. This CDR3 comprises 15 residues. CDR3 protein: CASSAGTGRTYGYTF. CDR3 bases: TGTGCCAGCAGCGCCGGGACAGGGCGTACCTATGGCTACACCTTC.

The chain employs TRBV5-1 and TRBJ2-7; 9 bases line up with TRBD1. Germline V lookup: CDR1 SGHRS, CDR2 YFSETQ. The CDR3 is 14 amino acids. V lost 3 bases and J lost 6; bases outside the gene matches: 7. Here the CDR3 reads CASSSFGQGFEQYF. In DNA, the CDR3 is TGCGCCAGCAGCTCCTTTGGACAGGGGTTCGAGCAGTACTTC.

This clone is a singleton in its sample. The CDR3 bases are TGTGCCAGCAGCTTAGCGGGGAGCTCCTACAATGAGCAGTTCTTC. Its translation is CASSLAGSSYNEQFF. The V and J genes are TRBV7-8 and TRBJ2-1, with a weak D call TRBD2 (5 bases). The CDR3 is 15 amino acids. The germline gives CDR1 SGHVS, CDR2 FQNEAQ. Trimming removed 0 bases at V and 0 bases at J, with 6 bases between. Together with reference TRBV7-8 and TRBJ2-1, the CDR3 gives the full variable domain: GAGVSQSPRYKVAKRGQDVALRCDPISGHVSLFWYQQALGQGPEFLTYFQNEAQLDKSGLPSDRFFAERPEGSVSTLKIQRTQQEDSAVYLCASSLAGSSYNEQFFGPGTRLTVL.